Listed below are T cell receptor beta chains from one sample, sequenced in a study of blood T cell repertoires in COVID-19. Libraries were prepared by immunoSEQ multiplex PCR; TCRdb keeps only in-frame clonotypes and omits some of them. This table has approximately 240,000 clones, approximately 83% appearing once. The sequenced sample consisted of peripheral blood. The source of these receptors is a woman aged 30 to 39 with COVID-19, enrolled during active disease. Both conserved end residues are part of each CDR3. A D gene is named only where the DNA matches it firmly. The size of a clone is reported for some rows only, either as once, few or many, or as a class for expanded clones.

size	V	J	D	DNA	CDR3
once	TRBV29-1	TRBJ1-1	NA	TGCAGCGTTGGGGGGGACACTGAAGCTTTCTTT	CSVGGDTEAFF
NA	TRBV6-6	TRBJ2-7	NA	TGTGCCAGCAGTTATCAAGACAGGAGGCTCTCCTACGAGCAGTACTTC	CASSYQDRRLSYEQYF
NA	TRBV30	TRBJ1-6	NA	TGTGCCTGGGTCAGAGGGTATAATTCACCCCTCCACTTT	CAWVRGYNSPLHF
NA	TRBV19	TRBJ2-7	NA	TGTGCCAGTAGTGTGGGGGCTTCCTACGAGCAGTACTTC	CASSVGASYEQYF
NA	TRBV12-5	TRBJ2-3	TRBD2	TGTGCTAGTGGTTTGGGACTAGCGGTCACAGATACGCAGTATTTT	CASGLGLAVTDTQYF
NA	TRBV7-2	TRBJ1-5	NA	TGTGCCAGCAGCTTATCAGGGGCCCGGCCCCAGCATTTT	CASSLSGARPQHF
NA	TRBV6-5	TRBJ2-7	TRBD2	TGTGCCAGCAGGTGGGCGGGGGGGAGCAACGAGCAGTACTTC	CASRWAGGSNEQYF
NA	TRBV19	TRBJ2-4	TRBD2	TGTGCCAGTAGTCTGACTAGCCTACAAAAGGGCATTCAGTACTTC	CASSLTSLQKGIQYF
few	TRBV7-9	TRBJ2-5	NA	TGTGCCAGCAGGCCAGCACCTCGGGGAGTTCAAGAGACCCAGTACTTC	CASRPAPRGVQETQYF
once	TRBV5-1	TRBJ1-2	TRBD1	TGCGCCAGCAAAATGAGGGACAGCCACTATGGCTACACCTTC	CASKMRDSHYGYTF
NA	TRBV10-3	TRBJ2-7	NA	TGTGCCATCAGAATTACAAGGGACAGCGCGGGGGAGCAGTACTTC	CAIRITRDSAGEQYF
NA	TRBV6-5	TRBJ2-3	NA	TGTGCCAGCAGTTACGGGGGGGCCGTTGGAGCAGATACGCAGTATTTT	CASSYGGAVGADTQYF
NA	TRBV15	TRBJ2-5	TRBD2	TGTGCCACCAGCAGGGGGCGCCGACTAGCGGAAGCGTACCAAGAGACCCAGTACTTC	CATSRGRRLAEAYQETQYF
NA	TRBV5-1	TRBJ1-1	TRBD1	TGCGCCAGCAGCCCGGACAGGGAAGTGGGGACTGAAGCTTTCTTT	CASSPDREVGTEAFF
NA	TRBV5-6	TRBJ1-2	NA	TGTGCCAGCAGCTTAAGAAGAACTTATGGCTACACCTTC	CASSLRRTYGYTF
NA	TRBV9	TRBJ1-3	NA	TGTGCCAGCAGCGTTGGACAGTCTGGCTCTGGAAACACCATATATTTT	CASSVGQSGSGNTIYF
NA	TRBV28	TRBJ1-1	NA	TGTGCCAGCATCCTACAGGGCACTGAAGCTTTCTTT	CASILQGTEAFF
NA	TRBV7-2	TRBJ2-7	NA	TGTGCCAGCAGCTTCCAGGACGAGCAGTACTTC	CASSFQDEQYF
NA	TRBV27	TRBJ1-2	TRBD1	TGTGCCAGCAGAGACAGGGATGGCTACACCTTC	CASRDRDGYTF
once	TRBV3-1/TRBV3-2	TRBJ1-6	NA	TGTGCCAGCAGCCAAGTTCTTCAGGTTAATTCACCCCTCCACTTT	CASSQVLQVNSPLHF
NA	TRBV5-6	TRBJ2-2	TRBD2	TGTGCCACCCTCTTAGCGGGGGGCCCCGGGGAGCTGTTTTTT	CATLLAGGPGELFF
NA	TRBV19	TRBJ1-1	NA	TGTGCCAGCAATAAAAGAGGGGGGAACACTGAAGCTTTCTTT	CASNKRGGNTEAFF
NA	TRBV18	TRBJ2-5	NA	TGTGCCAGCTCACCCCGGTCACAGGAACAAGAGACCCAGTACTTC	CASSPRSQEQETQYF
few	TRBV11-3	TRBJ2-3	NA	TGTGCCAGCAGCTTATATGTGGGGGGGCCCTCAGATACGCAGTATTTT	CASSLYVGGPSDTQYF
NA	TRBV20-1	TRBJ1-4	NA	TGCAGTGCTAGAGAGGGAGAGAAACTGTTTTTT	CSAREGEKLFF
NA	TRBV24-1	TRBJ2-3	TRBD2	TGTGCCACCAGTGCCCCAAGCGCCCTAGCGGGGGGAAGTCCAGATACGCAGTATTTT	CATSAPSALAGGSPDTQYF
once	TRBV15	TRBJ1-2	NA	TGTGCCACCAGCTCGGTACAGGGATATGGCTACACCTTC	CATSSVQGYGYTF
few	TRBV19	TRBJ1-5	NA	TGTGCCAGTAAGGTTTTTGCAGGTCGATATAGCAATCAGCCCCAGCATTTT	CASKVFAGRYSNQPQHF
NA	TRBV7-8	TRBJ1-5	NA	TGTGCCAGCAGCCCTCGGACAGTCAATCAGCCCCAGCATTTT	CASSPRTVNQPQHF
NA	TRBV9	TRBJ2-5	NA	TGTGCCAGCAGCGTGACCGGGTCCCAAGAGACCCAGTACTTC	CASSVTGSQETQYF